The T cell receptor beta chain described here comes from a study of beta chain features in type 1 diabetes. About the study: Investigators examined nearly 110,000,000 sorted cells across all samples. Broader study findings: The naive, central memory and Treg TCRB repertoires showed an apparent similarity that was greater among patients than among healthy donors. Type 1 diabetes patients had TCRB CDR3s that were shorter (moderately but significantly so) in all four CD4+ subsets.

This clone appeared a few times. Its antigen is not identified. Expressed TCRB transcripts were sequenced because the isolated RNA had all been reverse transcribed beforehand. Sequencing used immunoSEQ multiplex PCR; TCRdb keeps in-frame clones, though not all of them. In the table there are some 360,000 clones, around a tenth of which are singletons. Germline V gene sequence: CDR1 MNHEY, CDR2 SMNVEV (reference sequence). Between the trimmed V and J ends, which lost 4 bases and 2 bases, there was a span of 10 bases. The CDR3 totals 14 residues. Sequencing was carried out using central memory CD4+ T cells from blood. This sequence originates from a man in his thirties or forties with type 1 diabetes. V and J are TRBV27 and TRBJ2-3; possible D gene TRBD1, 6 bases. CDR3: CASSYQGTTDTQYF. DNA of the CDR3: TGTGCCAGCAGTTACCAGGGGACCACAGATACGCAGTATTTT.